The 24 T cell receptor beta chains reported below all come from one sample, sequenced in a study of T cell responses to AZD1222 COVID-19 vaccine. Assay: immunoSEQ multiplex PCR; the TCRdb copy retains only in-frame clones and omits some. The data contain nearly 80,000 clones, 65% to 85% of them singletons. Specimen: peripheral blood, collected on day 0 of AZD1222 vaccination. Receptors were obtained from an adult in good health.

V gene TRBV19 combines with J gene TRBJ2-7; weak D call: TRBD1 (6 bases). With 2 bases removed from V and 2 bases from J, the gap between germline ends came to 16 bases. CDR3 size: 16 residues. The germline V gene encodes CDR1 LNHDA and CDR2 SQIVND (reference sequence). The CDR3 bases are TGTGCCAGTAGTATAAGGGACAAAATGTCTCCCTACGAGCAGTACTTC. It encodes CASSIRDKMSPYEQYF.

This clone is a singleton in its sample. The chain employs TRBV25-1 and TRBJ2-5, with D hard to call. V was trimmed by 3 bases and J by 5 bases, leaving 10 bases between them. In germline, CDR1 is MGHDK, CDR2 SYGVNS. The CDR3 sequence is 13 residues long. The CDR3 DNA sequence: TGTGCCAGCAGTGATGGTGGGCGGGAGACCCAGTACTTC. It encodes CASSDGGRETQYF.

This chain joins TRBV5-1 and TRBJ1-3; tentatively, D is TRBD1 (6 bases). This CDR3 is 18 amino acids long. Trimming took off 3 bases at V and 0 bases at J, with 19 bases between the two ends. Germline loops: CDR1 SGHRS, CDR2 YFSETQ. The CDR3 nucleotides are TGCGCCAGCAGCTGGGAGCCGGGACAAAGATCCTCTGGAAACACCATATATTTT. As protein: CASSWEPGQRSSGNTIYF.

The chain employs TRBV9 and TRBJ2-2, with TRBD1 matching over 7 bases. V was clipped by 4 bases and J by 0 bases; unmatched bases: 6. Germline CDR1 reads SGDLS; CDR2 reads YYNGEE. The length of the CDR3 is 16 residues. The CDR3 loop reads CASSPRDSANTGELFF. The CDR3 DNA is TGTGCCAGCAGCCCACGGGACAGCGCGAACACCGGGGAGCTGTTTTTT.

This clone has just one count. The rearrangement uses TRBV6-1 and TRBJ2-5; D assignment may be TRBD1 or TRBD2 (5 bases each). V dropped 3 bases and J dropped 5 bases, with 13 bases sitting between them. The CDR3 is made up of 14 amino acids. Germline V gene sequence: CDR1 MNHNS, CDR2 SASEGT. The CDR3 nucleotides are TGTGCCAGCAGTGAGAGGGACGGAAGGGAGACCCAGTACTTC. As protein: CASSERDGRETQYF.

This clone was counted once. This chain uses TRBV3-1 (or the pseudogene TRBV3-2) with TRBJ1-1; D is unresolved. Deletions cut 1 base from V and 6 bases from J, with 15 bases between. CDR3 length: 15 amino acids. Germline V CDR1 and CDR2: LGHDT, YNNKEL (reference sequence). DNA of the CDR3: TGTGCCAGCAGCCAAGGTCGGTCCGGAGGTCCTGAAGCTTTCTTT. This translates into CASSQGRSGGPEAFF.

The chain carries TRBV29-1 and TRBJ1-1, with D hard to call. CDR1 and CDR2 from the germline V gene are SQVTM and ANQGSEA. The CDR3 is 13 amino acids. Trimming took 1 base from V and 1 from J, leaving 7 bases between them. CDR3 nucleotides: TGCAGCGTTGAAGGCCAGAGGAACACTGAAGCTTTCTTT. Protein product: CSVEGQRNTEAFF. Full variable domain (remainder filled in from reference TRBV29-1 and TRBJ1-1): SAVISQKPSRDICQRGTSLTIQCQVDSQVTMMFWYRQQPGQSLTLIATANQGSEATYESGFVIDKFPISRPNLTFSTLTVSNMSPEDSSIYLCSVEGQRNTEAFFGQGTRLTVV.

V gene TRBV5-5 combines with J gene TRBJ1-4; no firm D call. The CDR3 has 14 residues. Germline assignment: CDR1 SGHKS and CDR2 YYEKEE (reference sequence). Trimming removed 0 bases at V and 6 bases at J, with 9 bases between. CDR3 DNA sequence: TGTGCCAGCAGCTTGGGGGCTATGGATGAAAAACTGTTTTTT. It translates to CASSLGAMDEKLFF.

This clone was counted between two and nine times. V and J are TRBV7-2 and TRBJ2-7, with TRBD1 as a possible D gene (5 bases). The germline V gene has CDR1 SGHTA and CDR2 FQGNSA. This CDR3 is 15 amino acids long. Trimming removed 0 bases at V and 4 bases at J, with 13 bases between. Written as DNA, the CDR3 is TGTGCCAGCAGCTTAGCTGCGCAGGGTCGGTACGAGCAGTACTTC. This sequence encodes CASSLAAQGRYEQYF.

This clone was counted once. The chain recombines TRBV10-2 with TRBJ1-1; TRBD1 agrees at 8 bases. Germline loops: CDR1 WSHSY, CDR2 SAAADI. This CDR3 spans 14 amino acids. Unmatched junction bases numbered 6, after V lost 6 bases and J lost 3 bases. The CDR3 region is CASRTQGADTEAFF. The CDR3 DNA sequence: TGCGCCAGCAGAACTCAGGGGGCGGACACTGAAGCTTTCTTT.

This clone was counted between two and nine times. In DNA form, the CDR3 reads TGTGCCAGCGGCAGGAATTCGGGGGGCTATGGCTACACCTTC. It is translated as CASGRNSGGYGYTF. The chain has TRBV6-5 and TRBJ1-2; possibly TRBD1 for D (5 bases). Between the trimmed V and J ends, which lost 8 bases and 4 bases, there was a span of 17 bases. The CDR3 loop spans 14 amino acids. Germline loops: CDR1 MNHEY, CDR2 SVGAGI.

CDR3 loop: CASSLGVQGSNQPQHF. CDR3 in DNA: TGCGCCAGCAGCTTGGGGGTGCAGGGGAGCAATCAGCCCCAGCATTTT. The chain carries TRBV5-1 and TRBJ1-5; maybe TRBD1 (6 bases). The V end lost 0 bases, the J end lost 1 base, and 11 bases lay between the germline ends. CDR1 and CDR2 from the germline V gene are SGHRS and YFSETQ. This CDR3 spans 16 amino acids.

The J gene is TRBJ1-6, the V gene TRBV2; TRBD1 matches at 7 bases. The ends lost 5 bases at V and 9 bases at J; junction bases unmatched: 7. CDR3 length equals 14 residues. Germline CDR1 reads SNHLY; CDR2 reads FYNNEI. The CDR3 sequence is CASSTGQNSSPLHF. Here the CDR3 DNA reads TGTGCCAGCAGTACGGGACAGAATTCTTCACCCCTCCACTTT. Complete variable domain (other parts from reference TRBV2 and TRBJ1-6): EPEVTQTPSHQVTQMGQEVILRCVPISNHLYFYWYRQILGQKVEFLVSFYNNEISEKSEIFDDQFSVERPDGSNFTLKIRSTKLEDSAMYFCASSTGQNSSPLHFGNGTRLTVT.

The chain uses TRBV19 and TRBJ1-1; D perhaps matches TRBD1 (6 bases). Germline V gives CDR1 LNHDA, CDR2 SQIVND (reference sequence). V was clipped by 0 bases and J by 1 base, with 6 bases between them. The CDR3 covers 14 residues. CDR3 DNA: TGTGCCAGTAGTATAGACAGGGGGAACACTGAAGCTTTCTTT. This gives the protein CASSIDRGNTEAFF.

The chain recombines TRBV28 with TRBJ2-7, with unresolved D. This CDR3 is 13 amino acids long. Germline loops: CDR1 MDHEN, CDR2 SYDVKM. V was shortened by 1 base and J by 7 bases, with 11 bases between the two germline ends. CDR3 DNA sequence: TGTGCCAGCAGTTTATCTGATGCGGTGGAGCAGTACTTC. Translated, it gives CASSLSDAVEQYF.

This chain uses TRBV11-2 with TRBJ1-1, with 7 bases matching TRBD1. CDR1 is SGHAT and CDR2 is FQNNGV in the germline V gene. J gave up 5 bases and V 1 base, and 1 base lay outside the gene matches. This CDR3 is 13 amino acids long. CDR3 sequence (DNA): TGTGCCAGCAGCTTAGCACAGGGGACTGAAGCTTTCTTT. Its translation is CASSLAQGTEAFF.

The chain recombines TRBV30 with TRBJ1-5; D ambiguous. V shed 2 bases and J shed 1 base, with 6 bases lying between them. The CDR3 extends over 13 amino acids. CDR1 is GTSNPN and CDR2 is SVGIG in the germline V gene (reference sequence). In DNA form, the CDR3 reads TGTGCCTGGAGTTCGGGCAGCAATCAGCCCCAGCATTTT. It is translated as CAWSSGSNQPQHF.

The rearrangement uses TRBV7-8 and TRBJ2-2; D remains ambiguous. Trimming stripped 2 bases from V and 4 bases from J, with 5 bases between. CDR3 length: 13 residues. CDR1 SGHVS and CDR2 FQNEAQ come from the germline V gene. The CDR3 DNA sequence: TGTGCCAGCAGCTTAAGGGTCACCGGGGAGCTGTTTTTT. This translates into CASSLRVTGELFF.

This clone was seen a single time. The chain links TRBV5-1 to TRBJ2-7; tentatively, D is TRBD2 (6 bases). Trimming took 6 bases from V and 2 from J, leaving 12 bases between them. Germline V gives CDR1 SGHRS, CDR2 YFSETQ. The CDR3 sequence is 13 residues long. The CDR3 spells CASNGGKPYEQYF. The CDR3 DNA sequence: TGCGCCAGCAATGGGGGGAAGCCCTACGAGCAGTACTTC.

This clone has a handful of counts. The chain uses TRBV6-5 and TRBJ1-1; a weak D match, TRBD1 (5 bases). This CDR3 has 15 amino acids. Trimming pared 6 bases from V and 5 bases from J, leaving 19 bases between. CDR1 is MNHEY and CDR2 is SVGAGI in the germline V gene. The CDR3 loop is CASSYDSGAGTEAFF. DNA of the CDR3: TGTGCCAGCAGCTACGACAGTGGGGCCGGGACTGAAGCTTTCTTT.

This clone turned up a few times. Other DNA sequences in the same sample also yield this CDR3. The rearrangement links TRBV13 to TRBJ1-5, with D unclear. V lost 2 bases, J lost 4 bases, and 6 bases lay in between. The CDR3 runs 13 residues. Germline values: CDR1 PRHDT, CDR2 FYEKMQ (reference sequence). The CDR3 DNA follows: TGTGCCAGCAGCTTATCCAGGAATCAGCCCCAGCATTTT. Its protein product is CASSLSRNQPQHF.

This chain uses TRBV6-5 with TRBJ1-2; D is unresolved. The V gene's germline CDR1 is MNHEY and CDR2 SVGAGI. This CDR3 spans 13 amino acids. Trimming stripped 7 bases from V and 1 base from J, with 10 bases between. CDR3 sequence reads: CASNAGYNYGYTF. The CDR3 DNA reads TGTGCCAGCAACGCAGGCTATAACTATGGCTACACCTTC.

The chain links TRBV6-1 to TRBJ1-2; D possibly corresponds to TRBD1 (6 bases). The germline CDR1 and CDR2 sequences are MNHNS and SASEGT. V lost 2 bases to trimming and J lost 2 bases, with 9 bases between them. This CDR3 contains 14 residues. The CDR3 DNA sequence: TGTGCCAGCAGTGAAACGAGGGGGAACTATGGCTACACCTTC. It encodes CASSETRGNYGYTF.

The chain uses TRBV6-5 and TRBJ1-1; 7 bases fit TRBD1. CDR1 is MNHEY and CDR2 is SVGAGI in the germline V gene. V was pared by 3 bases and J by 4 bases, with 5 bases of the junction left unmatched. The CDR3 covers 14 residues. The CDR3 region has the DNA TGTGCCAGCAGTTATGGACAGGCCGGCACTGAAGCTTTCTTT. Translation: CASSYGQAGTEAFF.